The next 14 T cell receptor beta chains were all read from a single sample in a study of CD8+ T cells in alopecia areata. As to treatment: oral pan-JAK inhibitor, 5-10 mg twice daily. Reverse transcription of extracted RNA yielded cDNA, which provided the sequencing template. Using immunoSEQ multiplex PCR, the repertoire was profiled, and TCRdb retains in-frame clones only, with some absent. The repertoire includes 110,000 to 150,000 clones, 50% to 65% of them detected once, and more than 15% sits in the top ten. The specimen comprised CD8+ T cells sorted from blood, sampled at week 4, from a patient treated with tofacitinib. These receptors originate from a human donor with alopecia areata.

The chain uses TRBV6-5 and TRBJ1-2; D perhaps matches TRBD1 (6 bases). Per the germline V gene, CDR1 is MNHEY and CDR2 is SVGAGI. The CDR3 extends over 15 amino acids. V was clipped by 6 bases and J by 6 bases, with 20 bases between them. CDR3 region: CASRKQGPGLNGYTF. The CDR3 DNA follows: TGTGCCAGCAGGAAACAGGGTCCCGGGCTGAATGGCTACACCTTC.

The chain recombines TRBV27 with TRBJ2-3; 10 bases match TRBD1. This CDR3 spans 15 amino acids. After removal of 7 bases from V and 0 bases from J, the junction contained 4 bases not matched to a gene. Germline assignment: CDR1 MNHEY and CDR2 SMNVEV (reference sequence). CDR3 in DNA: TGTGCCAGCATAGACAGGGGGCGCAGCACAGATACGCAGTATTTT. Translation: CASIDRGRSTDTQYF.

There are a few counts of this clone. The V call is TRBV7-9, the J call TRBJ2-3; D unresolved. Germline V CDR1 and CDR2: SEHNR, FQNEAQ (reference sequence). The CDR3 length is 14 residues. The ends were cut back, 1 base at V and 4 bases at J, with 9 bases in the middle. The CDR3 loop is CASSLDGGADTQYF. CDR3 bases: TGTGCCAGCAGCTTAGATGGTGGGGCAGATACGCAGTATTTT.

The chain uses TRBV5-6 and TRBJ2-5; TRBD1 aligns across 7 bases. This CDR3 comprises 14 residues. CDR1 and CDR2 (germline): SGHDT, YYEEEE. Unmatched junction bases numbered 10, after V lost 6 bases and J lost 5 bases. CDR3 amino acids: CASIKGGSWETQYF. For the CDR3, the DNA is TGTGCCAGCATCAAAGGGGGCAGCTGGGAGACCCAGTACTTC. The full variable domain, with the rest looked up from reference TRBV5-6 and TRBJ2-5, is DAGVTQSPTHLIKTRGQQVTLRCSPKSGHDTVSWYQQALGQGPQFIFQYYEEEERQRGNFPDRFSGHQFPNYSSELNVNALLLGDSALYLCASIKGGSWETQYFGPGTRLLVL.

The chain employs TRBV30 and TRBJ2-3; D gene unclear. The germline V and J ends were trimmed by 3 bases and 2 bases, with 3 bases remaining between them. Germline CDR1 GTSNPN, CDR2 SVGIG (reference sequence). This CDR3 has 11 residues. CDR3: CAWRDTDTQYF. The CDR3 DNA is TGTGCCTGGAGAGACACAGATACGCAGTATTTT.

The chain carries TRBV27 and TRBJ1-2; D call uncertain. This CDR3 contains 14 residues. CDR1 and CDR2 from the germline V gene are MNHEY and SMNVEV (reference sequence). V was clipped by 6 bases and J by 5 bases, with 16 bases between them. CDR3 DNA sequence: TGTGCCAGCAGCCCTTTGGGGTGGCGGTATGGCTACACCTTC. It yields the protein CASSPLGWRYGYTF.

CDR3 amino acids: CASSPDSATDTQYF. Here the CDR3 DNA reads TGTGCCAGCAGTCCGGACAGCGCCACGGATACGCAGTATTTT. This chain links TRBV27 with TRBJ2-3; the D gene is possibly TRBD1 (6 bases). V was pared by 5 bases and J by 6 bases, with 15 bases between. This CDR3 has 14 amino acids. The germline V gene encodes CDR1 MNHEY and CDR2 SMNVEV (reference sequence).

This clone was counted a few times. The V call is TRBV19, the J call TRBJ1-4, with no clear D. Germline lookup yields CDR1 LNHDA and CDR2 SQIVND (reference sequence). V lost 7 bases and J lost 0, with 9 bases in between. This CDR3 has 14 amino acids. The CDR3 nucleotides are TGTGCCAGTACGCAGCAAACAACTAATGAAAAACTGTTTTTT. Its translation: CASTQQTTNEKLFF.

The CDR3: CASSYTLKSTDTQYF. The CDR3 region has the DNA TGTGCCAGCAGTTACACCCTCAAAAGCACAGATACGCAGTATTTT. The chain joins TRBV6-5 to TRBJ2-3; D gene ambiguous. Trimming left V 2 bases short and J 0 bases short, with 9 bases between. Germline CDR1 MNHEY, CDR2 SVGAGI. This CDR3 comprises 15 residues.

The CDR3 nucleotides read TGTGCCAGCAGAGACAGGGGGCGGTTTGCTACGCAGTATTTT. It codes for CASRDRGRFATQYF. This chain uses TRBV6-5 with TRBJ2-3; 10 bases match TRBD1. V shed 6 bases and J 8 bases; nucleotides not matched to a gene: 8. Germline CDR1 reads MNHEY; CDR2 reads SVGAGI. This CDR3 spans 14 amino acids.

The chain uses TRBV5-4 and TRBJ2-3, with D tentatively TRBD1 or TRBD2 (5 bases each). Trimming pared 3 bases from V and 3 bases from J, leaving 11 bases between. Looked up from germline, CDR1 is SGHNT and CDR2 is YYREEE (reference sequence). CDR3 length equals 14 residues. CDR3 bases: TGTGCCAGCAGCTCCCGGGACCGTACAGATACGCAGTATTTT. It is translated as CASSSRDRTDTQYF. Full variable domain (outside the CDR3, taken from reference TRBV5-4 and TRBJ2-3): ETGVTQSPTHLIKTRGQQVTLRCSSQSGHNTVSWYQQALGQGPQFIFQYYREEENGRGNFPPRFSGLQFPNYSSELNVNALELDDSALYLCASSSRDRTDTQYFGPGTRLTVL.

The rearrangement joins TRBV2 to TRBJ1-5; D is unresolved. V was trimmed by 6 bases and J by 5 bases, leaving 5 bases between them. Germline lookup yields CDR1 SNHLY and CDR2 FYNNEI. There are 11 residues in the CDR3. The CDR3 loop reads CASRDDQPQHF. The CDR3 nucleotides are TGTGCCAGCAGAGATGATCAGCCCCAGCATTTT.

The chain couples TRBV2 to TRBJ1-2; D is undetermined. Looked up from germline, CDR1 is SNHLY and CDR2 is FYNNEI. V lost 8 bases, J lost 8 bases, and 6 bases lay in between. This CDR3 region has 9 residues. This CDR3 reads CASGVGYTF. The CDR3 DNA is TGTGCCAGCGGGGTCGGCTACACCTTC.

This clone turned up a few times. CDR3 DNA sequence: TGTGCCTGGAGTGTATATGATCAGCCCCAGCATTTT. Translation: CAWSVYDQPQHF. This chain links TRBV30 with TRBJ1-5, with D uncertain. Germline-derived CDR1 and CDR2 are GTSNPN and SVGIG (reference sequence). V lost 0 bases and J lost 5, with 5 bases in between. CDR3 size: 12 residues.